A selection of T cell receptor beta chains follows, all from one sample in a study of T-cell reconstitution after alpha-beta-depleted transplantation in children. TCRdb analysed the PCR reads with MiXCR anew, one entry per CDR3 protein. The table lists under 450,000 distinct CDR3 sequences, under 20% of them singletons, with 29% in the top ten. The sequencing here drew on PBMCs, mostly from graft donor cells, taken 360 days after TCRalphabeta/CD19-depleted stem cell transplant. All receptors come from a boy younger than two who had a stem cell transplant for Wiskott-Aldrich syndrome, so the T cells may come from the graft donor. CDR3s include the opening cysteine and the closing phenylalanine or tryptophan. Fields, in order: J gene, clone size, V gene, D gene, CDR3 protein, CDR3 DNA. The D gene is left open where the match is weak. Size values are once, few and many counts, or a class for expanded clones, and some rows have none.

TRBJ2-7	.	TRBV7-9	.	CASSPRAGIYEQYF	TGTGCCAGCAGCCCCAGAGCAGGGATCTACGAGCAGTACTTC
TRBJ2-7	.	TRBV18	.	CASSLKRQPEGQYF	TGTGCCAGCTCACTCAAGCGACAGCCCGAGGGGCAGTACTTC
TRBJ2-7	few	TRBV20-1	TRBD1	CSALPGQGTYEQYF	TGCAGTGCTCTGCCCGGACAGGGCACCTACGAGCAGTACTTC
TRBJ2-7	.	TRBV9	TRBD2	CASSIGLASYEQYF	TGTGCCAGCAGCATCGGACTAGCTTCCTACGAGCAGTACTTC
TRBJ2-1	.	TRBV12-3/TRBV12-4	.	CASVTGSSYNEQFF	TGTGCCAGCGTAACCGGGAGCTCCTACAATGAGCAGTTCTTC
TRBJ2-3	.	TRBV5-6	.	CASSWGLVGLDTQYF	TGTGCCAGCAGCTGGGGTCTGGTAGGTCTGGATACGCAGTATTTT
TRBJ2-5	.	TRBV3-1	TRBD2	CASSLLTSGQETQYF	TGTGCCAGCAGCTTGTTGACTAGCGGACAAGAGACCCAGTACTTC
TRBJ1-2	.	TRBV27	TRBD1	CASSPKRTGRHYGYTF	TGTGCCAGCAGCCCAAAGCGGACAGGGCGCCACTATGGCTACACCTTC
TRBJ2-3	.	TRBV10-3	.	CAISLARDTQYF	TGTGCCATCAGTCTTGCTAGAGATACGCAGTATTTT
TRBJ2-5	few	TRBV20-1	TRBD2	CSARVGAGRGQETQYF	TGCAGTGCTAGAGTGGGCGCCGGGAGGGGGCAAGAGACCCAGTACTTC
TRBJ2-3	few	TRBV20-1	TRBD1	CSAWGQYTQYF	TGCAGTGCTTGGGGACAGTATACGCAGTATTTT
TRBJ2-5	many	TRBV10-3	.	CAISVSGTHQETQYF	TGTGCCATCAGTGTATCCGGGACCCACCAAGAGACCCAGTACTTC
TRBJ2-7	.	TRBV20-1	.	CSARGQPYEQYF	TGCAGTGCTAGAGGACAACCCTACGAGCAGTACTTC
TRBJ2-3	.	TRBV12-3/TRBV12-4	.	CASSFGGSPVATDTQYF	TGTGCCAGCAGTTTTGGTGGGAGCCCGGTAGCAACAGATACGCAGTATTTT
TRBJ2-7	.	TRBV2	.	CASSGRYLGEQYF	TGTGCCAGCAGCGGCAGGTACCTCGGGGAGCAGTACTTC
TRBJ2-7	few	TRBV20-1	.	CSLGSGGQGTSYEQYF	TGCAGTCTAGGCAGCGGGGGACAGGGAACCTCCTACGAGCAGTACTTC
TRBJ2-7	few	TRBV6-5	.	CASSYSGPSGREQYF	TGTGCCAGCAGTTACTCAGGTCCATCGGGCCGGGAGCAGTACTTC
TRBJ2-7	.	TRBV11-2	TRBD2	CASSLSPRGGLAYEQYF	TGTGCCAGCAGCTTATCCCCTAGGGGCGGACTAGCCTACGAGCAGTACTTC
TRBJ2-3	few	TRBV6-5	.	CASSYAGLTDTQYF	TGTGCCAGCAGTTATGCCGGGCTCACAGATACGCAGTATTTT
TRBJ2-4	few	TRBV4-1	.	CASSQDRVRAKNIQYF	TGCGCCAGCAGCCAAGATCGGGTGAGAGCCAAAAACATTCAGTACTTC
TRBJ2-3	few	TRBV4-1	.	CASSQVGGLGDTQYF	TGCGCCAGCAGCCAAGTCGGTGGTCTGGGAGATACGCAGTATTTT
TRBJ2-1	many	TRBV6-1	.	CATSGLLRSGEQFF	TGTGCCACTTCAGGACTTTTGAGGTCTGGTGAGCAGTTCTTC
TRBJ2-1	few	TRBV5-1	TRBD2	CASTGTSGRNEQFF	TGCGCCAGCACCGGGACTAGCGGCCGCAATGAGCAGTTCTTC
TRBJ2-1	.	TRBV12-3/TRBV12-4	.	CASSSYPARNEQFF	TGTGCCAGCAGCTCCTACCCCGCTAGGAATGAGCAGTTCTTC
TRBJ1-4	many	TRBV4-2	.	CASSQGGRTTNEKLFF	TGTGCCAGCAGCCAAGGGGGGAGGACAACTAATGAAAAACTGTTTTTT
TRBJ1-1	few	TRBV20-1	TRBD1	CSASETGANTEAFF	TGCAGTGCAAGTGAAACAGGGGCGAACACTGAAGCTTTCTTT
TRBJ2-1	few	TRBV18	.	CASSGGAGYNEQFF	TGTGCCAGCTCGGGGGGAGCTGGCTACAATGAGCAGTTCTTC
TRBJ1-5	once	TRBV6-1	.	CAISVQGKSNQPQHF	TGTGCCATCTCCGTACAGGGCAAAAGCAATCAGCCCCAGCATTTT